One sample yielded the 12 T cell receptor beta chains listed below, sequenced in a study of shared clonotypes between healthy human individuals. TCRdb's copy holds only in-frame clones and misses some; the assay was immunoSEQ multiplex PCR. The data hold 850,000 to 1,200,000 clones, with 60% to 80% observed a single time. Material for sequencing was memory CD4+ T cells sorted from blood. The subset was: CD45RA-negative fraction. The source is a man in his late teens or twenties in good health.

V and J are TRBV4-3 and TRBJ2-1; no clear D gene. Germline loops: CDR1 LGHNA, CDR2 YSLEER. The CDR3 totals 16 residues. The germline V and J ends were trimmed by 1 base and 7 bases, with 17 bases remaining between them. DNA of the CDR3: TGCGCCAGCAGCCAAGTTAGTTTCGCGTTAAGGAATGAGCAGTTCTTC. It specifies CASSQVSFALRNEQFF.

The genes are TRBV28 and TRBJ2-3; D possibly corresponds to TRBD2 (5 bases). Trimming left V 9 bases short and J 2 bases short, with 9 bases between. Germline values: CDR1 MDHEN, CDR2 SYDVKM. CDR3 size: 12 residues. The CDR3 reads CASGLDTDTQYF. Written as DNA, the CDR3 is TGTGCCAGTGGACTGGACACAGATACGCAGTATTTT.

This chain joins TRBV18 and TRBJ1-2, with D possibly being TRBD1 (6 bases). V lost 3 bases to trimming and J lost 4 bases, with 9 bases between them. The CDR3 length is 13 residues. Germline CDR1 is KGHSH and CDR2 is LQKENI. The CDR3 bases are TGTGCCAGCTCACCTGGGGACACCTATGGCTACACCTTC. It codes for CASSPGDTYGYTF.

V is TRBV7-2 and J is TRBJ2-7, with D unclear. V was shortened by 1 base and J by 2 bases, with 9 bases between the two germline ends. Germline assignment: CDR1 SGHTA and CDR2 FQGNSA. This CDR3 contains 14 residues. In nucleotides, the CDR3 is TGTGCCAGCAGCTTAGGTCGGAACACCTACGAGCAGTACTTC. Translation: CASSLGRNTYEQYF. Using reference TRBV7-2 and TRBJ2-7 for the parts outside the CDR3, the full variable domain is GAGVSQSPSNKVTEKGKDVELRCDPISGHTALYWYRQSLGQGLEFLIYFQGNSAPDKSGLPSDRFSAERTGGSVSTLTIQRTQQEDSAVYLCASSLGRNTYEQYFGPGTRLTVT.

V is TRBV6-4 and J is TRBJ2-1, with 8 bases identical to TRBD2. This CDR3 has 14 residues. CDR1 is MRHNA and CDR2 is SNTAGT in the germline V gene. Trimming removed 10 bases from V and 5 bases from J; junction bases left unmatched: 10. The DNA for the CDR3 is TGTGCCACCAGCTTGACGGGAGGGGACAATGAGCAGTTCTTC. Its translation: CATSLTGGDNEQFF.

V gene TRBV6-6 combines with J gene TRBJ2-7; D gene uncertain. Germline CDR1 is MNHNY and CDR2 is SVGAGI (reference sequence). V dropped 6 bases and J dropped 5 bases, with 11 bases sitting between them. This CDR3 comprises 12 residues. CDR3 sequence (DNA): TGTGCCAGCAGCCACCGTCTCGACGAGCAGTACTTC. This gives the protein CASSHRLDEQYF.

This clone was detected many times. The V and J genes are TRBV5-6 and TRBJ1-1; 11 bases are a match to TRBD1. The length of the CDR3 is 16 residues. After removal of 4 bases from V and 5 bases from J, the junction contained 10 bases not matched to a gene. The germline CDR1 and CDR2 sequences are SGHDT and YYEEEE. CDR3 bases: TGTGCCAGCAGCCCTCGGACAGGGGGCGCGGGGACTGAAGCTTTCTTT. It yields the protein CASSPRTGGAGTEAFF.

Concerning this clone itself: A far larger clone is a single base away, which makes a read error likely. Other DNA sequences from this sample encode an identical CDR3 as well. The chain links TRBV28 to TRBJ1-2; the D is unclear. The CDR3 totals 12 residues. CDR1 MDHEN and CDR2 SYDVKM come from the germline V gene. CDR3 bases: TGTGCCAGCAGTTTATCGGCAGGTGGCTACACTTTC. Its translation: CASSLSAGGYTF.

V gene TRBV6-5 combines with J gene TRBJ2-5; 7 bases map to TRBD1. The CDR3 is made up of 14 amino acids. Germline V lookup: CDR1 MNHEY, CDR2 SVGAGI. Germline trimming cut 6 bases from V and 5 bases from J; bases unmatched to any gene: 9. In DNA, the CDR3 is TGTGCCAGCAGCAAGGACAGGCAACGCGAGACCCAGTACTTC. Translation: CASSKDRQRETQYF.

This clone was detected once. The gene calls are TRBV29-1 and TRBJ1-4, with TRBD1 identical over 7 bases. V was clipped by 5 bases and J by 12 bases; unmatched bases: 9. Germline CDR1 is SQVTM and CDR2 is ANQGSEA. This CDR3 region has 12 residues. The CDR3 DNA is TGCAGCGTTCGAGAAGGGGACAGTCAACTGTTTTTT. Amino acids: CSVREGDSQLFF.

The chain uses TRBV2 and TRBJ1-5; D unclear. Trimming left V 7 bases short and J 0 bases short, with 10 bases between. The germline V gene encodes CDR1 SNHLY and CDR2 FYNNEI. There are 14 residues in the CDR3. CDR3 protein: CASTRQVSNQPQHF. Written as DNA, the CDR3 is TGTGCCAGCACACGACAAGTTAGCAATCAGCCCCAGCATTTT.

The CDR3 reads CASSLRAGGSTDTQYF. For the CDR3, the DNA is TGCGCCAGCAGCTTGAGGGCGGGGGGGTCCACAGATACGCAGTATTTT. The chain joins TRBV5-1 to TRBJ2-3; TRBD2 matches 9 bases. Germline V gene lookup returns CDR1 SGHRS and CDR2 YFSETQ. This CDR3 contains 16 residues. V lost 1 base and J lost 2; bases outside the gene matches: 5.